These T cell receptor beta chains were read from a single sample in a study of T cells in Graves' hyperthyroidism and ophthalmopathy. TCRdb reprocessed the multiplex PCR reads via MiXCR and lists one record per CDR3 protein. The sample lists hundreds of thousands of distinct CDR3 sequences; around 38% were seen once. The specimen was blood. Every receptor here comes from a young man with Graves' hyperthyroidism. CDR3s include the opening cysteine and the closing phenylalanine or tryptophan. The D gene is left open where the match is weak. Size values are once, few and many counts, or a class for expanded clones, and some rows have none.

d_call | clone_size | j_call | v_call | cdr3_nt | cdr3_aa
- | - | TRBJ2-5 | TRBV25-1 | TGTGCCCTCCGGGAGACCCAGTACTTC | CALRETQYF
- | few | TRBJ2-2 | TRBV19 | TGTGCCAGTAGTAGGAAATATTTGGAGCTGTTTTTT | CASSRKYLELFF
- | few | TRBJ1-3 | TRBV9 | TGTGCCAGCAGCGTAAGTTTTCGAGGGACGAGCTCTGGAAACACCATATATTTT | CASSVSFRGTSSGNTIYF
- | - | TRBJ2-6 | TRBV5-1 | TGCGCCAGCAGCTTGGATGGATCCGTGGGGGCCAACGTCCTGACTTTC | CASSLDGSVGANVLTF
- | many | TRBJ2-7 | TRBV20-1 | TGCAGTGCTAGTCTCGGGACTGGGCTCTACGAGCAGTACTTC | CSASLGTGLYEQYF
- | many | TRBJ2-6 | TRBV5-1 | TGCGCCAGCAGCTTGGGGGCAGACAGTGGGGCCAACGTCCTGACTTTC | CASSLGADSGANVLTF
- | few | TRBJ1-6 | TRBV9 | TGTGCCAGCAGCGTCCTACCCCAAGAAACCAATTCACCCCTCCACTTT | CASSVLPQETNSPLHF
TRBD1 | many | TRBJ2-3 | TRBV2 | TGTGCCAGCAGGGGGACAGTCGGCTCAGATACGCAGTATTTT | CASRGTVGSDTQYF
- | - | TRBJ2-7 | TRBV4-3 | TGCGCCAGCAGCCAAGGGGGCAATGACAAGTACGAGCAGTACTTC | CASSQGGNDKYEQYF
- | many | TRBJ1-1 | TRBV7-9 | TGTGCCAGCAGGCCACAGGGAGGCGCTGAAGCTTTCTTT | CASRPQGGAEAFF
- | - | TRBJ2-5 | TRBV20-1 | TGCAGTGCTCATTCCGGGGGGCACCAAGAGACCCAGTACTTC | CSAHSGGHQETQYF
TRBD2 | - | TRBJ2-2 | TRBV19 | TGTGCCAGTAGTATCCCCGGACTAGCGGGAGAAACCGGGGAGCTGTTTTTT | CASSIPGLAGETGELFF
- | few | TRBJ1-3 | TRBV6-5 | TGTGCCAGCAGCCTGGATAGGAGCACCATATATTTT | CASSLDRSTIYF
- | - | TRBJ2-7 | TRBV7-6 | TGTGCCAGCAGCTTAGGGGGAAGCGTCTACGAGCAGTACTTC | CASSLGGSVYEQYF
- | many | TRBJ1-1 | TRBV9 | TGTGCCAGCAGCGTAGAAGGGGGGAACACTGAAGCTTTCTTT | CASSVEGGNTEAFF
- | - | TRBJ2-7 | TRBV20-1 | TGCAGTGCTAGGAATAGGCACGAGCAGTACTTC | CSARNRHEQYF
- | many | TRBJ1-1 | TRBV12-3/TRBV12-4 | TGTGCCAGCAGTTTAGAATTGGGGAGAAAAGCTTTCTTT | CASSLELGRKAFF
- | - | TRBJ1-1 | TRBV7-2 | TGTGCCAGCAGCCCCAAGGGGGGGAAAGAAGCTTTCTTT | CASSPKGGKEAFF
- | many | TRBJ1-5 | TRBV20-1 | TGCAGTGCTAGAGATTGGAGGCGGGTCACGCATCAGCCCCAGCATTTT | CSARDWRRVTHQPQHF
TRBD1 | - | TRBJ1-1 | TRBV4-1 | TGCGCCAGCAGCCAGGACAGGGGATCGGGCACTGAAGCTTTCTTT | CASSQDRGSGTEAFF
- | many | TRBJ1-3 | TRBV7-6 | TGTGCCACCGTACAAGGTCGCAGCGACACCATATATTTT | CATVQGRSDTIYF
- | - | TRBJ2-5 | TRBV7-8 | TGTGCCAGCAGCTTAGGGGGGGGGCGAAAAGAGACCCAGTACTTC | CASSLGGGRKETQYF
TRBD1 | - | TRBJ2-2 | TRBV19 | TGTGCCAGTCACGAATGGACAGGGGGTACCGGGGAGCTGTTTTTT | CASHEWTGGTGELFF
- | - | TRBJ1-6 | TRBV25-1 | TGTGCCAGCTTAGTCGGGGGGCGAGGTTCACCCCTCCACTTT | CASLVGGRGSPLHF
TRBD1 | - | TRBJ1-2 | TRBV12-3/TRBV12-4 | TGTGCCAGCAGTCCCGGGGACAGAAACGGAGATGGCTACACCTTC | CASSPGDRNGDGYTF
- | - | TRBJ2-5 | TRBV29-1 | TGCAGCGTTGAAACCCTAGGGGGGGGGAGTGGGCCCCAGTACTTC | CSVETLGGGSGPQYF
- | - | TRBJ1-1 | TRBV4-1 | TGCGCCAGCAGCCAAGACTTTACAGGGTACACTGAAGCTTTCTTT | CASSQDFTGYTEAFF
- | - | TRBJ2-6 | TRBV7-9 | TGCGCCAGCAGCCGCCTCTTTACCGGAACTGGGGCCAACGTCCTGACTTTC | CASSRLFTGTGANVLTF
- | once | TRBJ1-2 | TRBV10-3 | TGTGCCAACATAAGGGGCTACACCTTC | CANIRGYTF
TRBD2 | once | TRBJ2-5 | TRBV20-1 | TGCAGTGCTAGAGTGGCTAGCGGGGGGACCCAGTACTTC | CSARVASGGTQYF
- | - | TRBJ2-7 | TRBV9 | TGTGCCAGCAGCGAGGGGGACCATACCTACGAGCAGTACTTC | CASSEGDHTYEQYF
TRBD1 | - | TRBJ1-2 | TRBV6-5 | TGTGCCAGCAGCCACCGACAGGGGGTAGGCGGCTACACCTTC | CASSHRQGVGGYTF
- | many | TRBJ1-2 | TRBV29-1 | TGCAGCGCTCGCCCGCCTGGGCCCCCTTATAATGGCTACACCTTC | CSARPPGPPYNGYTF
- | few | TRBJ1-5 | TRBV6-5 | TGTGCCAGCAGTTACGGGGCGAGGGGTCAGCCCCAGCATTTT | CASSYGARGQPQHF
TRBD1 | - | TRBJ1-1 | TRBV7-6 | TGTGCCAGCAGCACCCAGGGGGTAGTAGCCACTGAAGCTTTCTTT | CASSTQGVVATEAFF
- | - | TRBJ2-2 | TRBV7-2 | TGCGCCAGCAGCCAAGATCACGCGTGGTTAGCCGGGGAGCTGTTTTTT | CASSQDHAWLAGELFF
TRBD1 | - | TRBJ2-7 | TRBV29-1 | TGCAGCGTTGCCCGGACAGGGGGCGAGGAGCAGTACTTC | CSVARTGGEEQYF
- | few | TRBJ2-7 | TRBV7-9 | TGTGCCAGCAGCTTGGCACTGGACAGCTCCTACGAGCAGTACTTC | CASSLALDSSYEQYF
- | many | TRBJ2-7 | TRBV29-1 | TGCAGCGTTGGTCTAACAATTAGCCACGAGCAGTACTTC | CSVGLTISHEQYF
- | - | TRBJ2-7 | TRBV5-1 | TGCGCCAGCAGCCCGACCTTTAACGGGGGTTTCTACGAGCAGTACTTC | CASSPTFNGGFYEQYF
TRBD1 | - | TRBJ1-4 | TRBV11-2 | TGTGCCAGCAGCGTACAGGGGATGGGTGAAAAACTGTTTTTT | CASSVQGMGEKLFF
TRBD2 | - | TRBJ2-5 | TRBV20-1 | TGCAGTGCAGCGGGGGGGCAAGAGACCCAGTACTTC | CSAAGGQETQYF
- | - | TRBJ2-7 | TRBV7-2 | TGTGCCAGCAGCGTAGGTGGAGAGGGCGAGCAGTACTTC | CASSVGGEGEQYF
- | - | TRBJ1-5 | TRBV2 | TGTGCCAGCAGTGAAGCGGCAGGGAGGGGACAGCCCCAGCATTTT | CASSEAAGRGQPQHF
- | - | TRBJ2-2 | TRBV7-9 | TGTGCCAGCAGCTTAAATCCGTGGGACACCGGGGAGCTGTTTTTT | CASSLNPWDTGELFF
TRBD1 | - | TRBJ1-2 | TRBV2 | TGTGCCAGCAATCTTTCTGACAGGGAGCTCTACACCTTC | CASNLSDRELYTF
- | - | TRBJ2-5 | TRBV7-7 | TGTGCTAGCAGCGTCAACTCGGGAGAGACCCAGTACTTC | CASSVNSGETQYF
- | - | TRBJ2-5 | TRBV5-1 | TGCGCCAGCAGCCAAGATGGGCCGGGCCCCCAAGAGACCCAGTACTTC | CASSQDGPGPQETQYF
- | - | TRBJ2-7 | TRBV30 | TGTGCCTGGGGGAGCTACGAGCAGTACTTC | CAWGSYEQYF
- | once | TRBJ2-7 | TRBV7-6 | TGCGCCAGCAGCCAACTTTCACGCGGGACGGCCTTCTACGAGCAGTACTTC | CASSQLSRGTAFYEQYF
TRBD1 | few | TRBJ1-1 | TRBV7-9 | TGTGCCAGCAGCTTAGTAGCAGGGGGCAACTCTGAAGCTTTCTTT | CASSLVAGGNSEAFF
- | many | TRBJ1-3 | TRBV7-2 | TGTGCCAGCAGCTTAGAAGGGTATGGAAACACCATATATTTT | CASSLEGYGNTIYF
- | many | TRBJ2-7 | TRBV15 | TGTGCCACCAGCAGAGGAGGGTCGGCCGCGTACGAGCAGTACTTC | CATSRGGSAAYEQYF